A selection of T cell receptor beta chains follows, all from one sample in a study of blood T cell repertoires in COVID-19. Produced via immunoSEQ multiplex PCR; TCRdb's table is partial and in-frame only. Among approximately 80,000 clones listed, about 88% were seen once. The specimen sequenced was peripheral blood. The origin of the receptors is a human donor in a cohort sampled during active COVID-19. Both conserved end residues are trimmed from each CDR3.

V: TRBV19
CDR3: ASSIGFRGGYT

V: TRBV6-5
CDR3: ASSSPQTGGNTEAF

V: TRBV5-4
CDR3: ASSADLLGETQY

V: TRBV10-2
CDR3: ASRTENTEAF

V: TRBV7-2
CDR3: ASRRELSRKDSPLH

V: TRBV6-4
CDR3: ASSPGLSTDTQY

V: TRBV6-1
CDR3: ASSERASGYNEQF

V: TRBV5-4
CDR3: ASSRSGTYEQY

V: TRBV6-6
CDR3: ASRTGDEGAEAF

V: TRBV7-6
CDR3: ASSRDRLSGNTIY

V: TRBV6-2/TRBV6-3
CDR3: ASSLEGRGNQPQH

V: TRBV2
CDR3: ADRDRGTDTQY

V: TRBV11-3
CDR3: ASSLASSYNEQF

V: TRBV15
CDR3: ATRTSGSSYEQY

V: TRBV2
CDR3: ASSDTVNTEAF

V: TRBV19
CDR3: ASSPTSPGEQY

V: TRBV5-4
CDR3: ASRAGPSYEQY

V: TRBV29-1
CDR3: SVGSGASRGF

V: TRBV19
CDR3: ATSGTRGREKLF

V: TRBV19
CDR3: ASSRQGTYNEQF

V: TRBV19
CDR3: ASAGRDRYSNQPQH

V: TRBV6-2/TRBV6-3
CDR3: ASSYVRGTGGTQY

V: TRBV15
CDR3: ATSQGTSNQPQH

V: TRBV9
CDR3: ASYSTSGASYNEQF

V: TRBV28
CDR3: ASSFGDTQY